Below, 8 T cell receptor beta chains from the same sample are listed, as sequenced in a study of blood T cell repertoires in COVID-19. Libraries were prepared by immunoSEQ multiplex PCR; TCRdb keeps only in-frame clonotypes and omits some of them. The data show hundreds of thousands of clones, more than 80% seen once. The sequenced sample was peripheral blood. The origin of the receptors is a woman aged 25-40 years with COVID-19, enrolled during active disease.

The chain joins TRBV6-1 to TRBJ2-7; TRBD1 agrees at 9 bases. Germline V gives CDR1 MNHNS, CDR2 SASEGT. The CDR3 is made up of 17 amino acids. Trimming cost V 3 bases and J 0 bases; bases outside gene matches: 9. As DNA, the CDR3 is TGTGCCAGCAGTGATCCGAGGGGACAGGGATTCTCCTACGAGCAGTACTTC. It translates to CASSDPRGQGFSYEQYF.

This chain uses TRBV6-2 or TRBV6-3 with TRBJ2-3; D is perhaps TRBD2 (5 bases). The V end lost 2 bases, the J end lost 6 bases, and 9 bases lay between the germline ends. There are 13 residues in the CDR3. The germline V gene encodes CDR1 MNHEY and CDR2 SVGEGT. The CDR3 coding sequence is TGTGCCAGCAGTTACACGGGATCCGATACGCAGTATTTT. Its translation is CASSYTGSDTQYF.

The V and J genes are TRBV5-4 and TRBJ2-3, with 8 nucleotides matching TRBD2. The germline V gene has CDR1 SGHNT and CDR2 YYREEE (reference sequence). The CDR3 is made up of 17 amino acids. The J segment lost 6 bases and the V segment lost 4 bases, leaving 16 bases of the junction unmatched. CDR3 in amino acids: CASSPRLAGIVGDTQYF. The CDR3 DNA sequence: TGTGCCAGCAGCCCCCGGCTAGCGGGCATTGTGGGGGATACGCAGTATTTT.

The chain has TRBV6-6 and TRBJ1-4; maybe TRBD1 (6 bases). Trimming left V 5 bases short and J 11 bases short, with 12 bases between. Germline CDR1 is MNHNY and CDR2 is SVGAGI (reference sequence). This CDR3 spans 12 amino acids. CDR3 amino acids: CASSRDQGKLFF. DNA of the CDR3: TGTGCCAGCAGTAGAGACCAGGGGAAACTGTTTTTT.

This rearrangement joins TRBV7-9 to TRBJ1-1, with no clear D. Germline loops: CDR1 SEHNR, CDR2 FQNEAQ (reference sequence). Trimming left V 4 bases short and J 1 base short, with 16 bases between. The CDR3 has 16 amino acids. Here the CDR3 reads CASSSPPRTGNTEAFF. The CDR3 bases are TGTGCCAGCAGCTCCCCGCCGCGAACTGGGAACACTGAAGCTTTCTTT.

J is TRBJ1-6 and V is TRBV5-1; tentative D call: TRBD1 (5 bases). Germline V gene lookup returns CDR1 SGHRS and CDR2 YFSETQ. V lost 1 base and J lost 10, with 12 bases in between. There are 14 residues in the CDR3. The CDR3, as DNA: TGCGCCAGCAGCTTGTCCCAGGGCCAGTCACCCCTCCACTTT. Amino acid sequence: CASSLSQGQSPLHF. The whole variable domain, remainder taken from reference TRBV5-1 and TRBJ1-6, is KAGVTQTPRYLIKTRGQQVTLSCSPISGHRSVSWYQQTPGQGLQFLFEYFSETQRNKGNFPGRFSGRQFSNSRSEMNVSTLELGDSALYLCASSLSQGQSPLHFGNGTRLTVT.

The V call is TRBV7-9, the J call TRBJ1-4, with TRBD1 identical over 11 bases. V lost 4 bases, J lost 1 base, and 5 bases stayed unmatched. This CDR3 has 17 amino acids. CDR1 is SEHNR, CDR2 FQNEAQ, per germline (reference sequence). CDR3 in amino acids: CASSSGGTGGTNEKLFF. DNA for the CDR3: TGTGCCAGCAGCTCGGGCGGGACAGGGGGAACTAATGAAAAACTGTTTTTT.

This chain uses TRBV19 with TRBJ1-1; no definite D call. This CDR3 is built from 13 residues. Germline V gene data show CDR1 as LNHDA and CDR2 as SQIVND (reference sequence). V was shortened by 11 bases and J by 0 bases, with 13 bases between the two germline ends. Here the CDR3 reads CASREQLNTEAFF. DNA for the CDR3: TGTGCCTCCCGGGAACAACTGAACACTGAAGCTTTCTTT. Combining the CDR3 with reference TRBV19 and TRBJ1-1 gives the whole variable domain DGGITQSPKYLFRKEGQNVTLSCEQNLNHDAMYWYRQDPGQGLRLIYYSQIVNDFQKGDIAEGYSVSREKKESFPLTVTSAQKNPTAFYLCASREQLNTEAFFGQGTRLTVV.